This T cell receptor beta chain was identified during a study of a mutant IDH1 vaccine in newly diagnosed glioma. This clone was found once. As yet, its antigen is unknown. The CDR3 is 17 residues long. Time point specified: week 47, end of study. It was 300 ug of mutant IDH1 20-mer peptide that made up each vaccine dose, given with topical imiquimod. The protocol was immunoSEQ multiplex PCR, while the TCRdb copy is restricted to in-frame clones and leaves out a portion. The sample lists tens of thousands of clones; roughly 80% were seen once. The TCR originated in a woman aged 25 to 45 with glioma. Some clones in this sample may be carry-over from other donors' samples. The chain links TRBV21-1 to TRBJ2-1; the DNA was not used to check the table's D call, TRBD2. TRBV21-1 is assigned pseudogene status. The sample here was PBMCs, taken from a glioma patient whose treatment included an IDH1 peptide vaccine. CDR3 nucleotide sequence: TGTGCCAGCAGCAAAGCGCCGGGACTAGCGTCCGGCAATGAGCAGTTCTTC. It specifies CASSKAPGLASGNEQFF.